The present T cell receptor beta chain was sequenced within a study of T cell responses to AZD1222 COVID-19 vaccine listed by TCRdb under 2021. Study-wide context: TCR sequencing was performed for about 250 trial participants, of whom around 210 were given two doses of AZD1222 and around 25 were given two doses of MenACWY control vaccine. Trial participants were enrolled by age into 18-55, 56-69 and 70-plus year subgroups, with about 150, 27 and 61 TCR-sequenced participants respectively.

Concerning this clone itself: There is no known antigen for this receptor. The sample holds no much larger clone one base away, and base qualities are not on file.

The CDR3 runs 19 residues from the cysteine to the phenylalanine. Only the CDR3 DNA stays, 57 bases, in frame from base 1. Trimming takes 7 bases from V and 0 bases from J, and the germline ends sit 22 bases apart. Based on the germline V gene (reference sequence), the CDR1 and CDR2 sequences are LNHDA and SQIVND. General conclusions and limits of the study: Nearly half of unique spike-specific TCRs reportedly recognized epitopes outside regions mutated in the B.1.351 and B.1.1.7 variants. Participants were mostly white British and included more females than males, and it was suggested by the authors that clonal diversity may have been underestimated. Vaccine-associated CD4 TCRs spanned the whole spike protein, with dominant responses in regions 160-218 and 743-854. Spike-specific TCR breadth and depth rose significantly after two AZD1222 doses compared with day 0 and with MenACWY recipients. In the small 56-69-year group, the increase in depth fell short of significance, most likely because of low power. Conclusions about previously exposed vaccinees are limited because only six or seven AZD1222 recipients were SARS-CoV-2 seropositive at baseline. Because no day 14 peak-response samples were available, repertoires were characterized only after the peak T cell response.

The CDR3 regions of human TCRbeta chains were subjected to immunosequencing. The published analysis was carried out like this. TCRs in the repertoires were compared against a reference library of SARS-CoV-2-specific TCRs that had been generated with the MIRA antigen-specificity platform. Breadth was defined as the fraction of unique TCRs that were SARS-CoV-2-associated. Depth was defined as the fraction of total T cells that were SARS-CoV-2-associated. Using the MIRA data, each spike-specific TCR was assigned both to the spike region to which the TCR was reactive and to a CD4 or CD8 class. Log10-transformed breadth and depth values were compared by one-way ANOVA with Sidak's multiple comparisons tests. The table was pulled from immuneACCESS by TCRdb, which kept in-frame rearrangements only. Such tables lose some clones; where checked, under half of the loss comes from unresolved V genes, and the rest has no known cause. The V and J calls and clone size come from that table; D and trimming were worked out from the DNA. The sample yields 110,000 to 150,000 clones; 70% to 90% were counted once. The top ten constitute 3% to 4% of the sample.

The sample's time point label, decoded: about 28 days (+/-7) after the second vaccine dose. AZD1222 recipients given second doses at about 4 weeks or at about 12 weeks were pooled, since spike-specific TCR depth and breadth were not found to differ between the two schedules. Vaccinee samples were obtained from the UK trials COV001 and COV002, which included a single-blind randomized controlled phase 2/3 trial of AZD1222 (ChAdOx1 nCoV-19) in healthy adults. Trial participant PBMC samples were collected at day 0 and day 28 after the second dose for TCRbeta chain sequencing. The sample in question was peripheral blood, obtained 28 days after the second AZD1222 dose. This chain joins TRBV19 to TRBJ2-6; a weak D assignment points to TRBD1 (7 bases agree). The source of this sequence is an adult who received the AZD1222 COVID-19 vaccine. The CDR3 in this case is CASTGQRQGGLSGANVLTF. Read as DNA, the sequence is TGTGCCAGTACCGGACAGAGGCAGGGGGGCCTCTCTGGGGCCAACGTCCTGACTTTC. Reference TRBV19 and TRBJ2-6 proteins supply the regions before and after the CDR3; the full variable domain is: DGGITQSPKYLFRKEGQNVTLSCEQNLNHDAMYWYRQDPGQGLRLIYYSQIVNDFQKGDIAEGYSVSREKKESFPLTVTSAQKNPTAFYLCASTGQRQGGLSGANVLTFGAGSRLTVL.